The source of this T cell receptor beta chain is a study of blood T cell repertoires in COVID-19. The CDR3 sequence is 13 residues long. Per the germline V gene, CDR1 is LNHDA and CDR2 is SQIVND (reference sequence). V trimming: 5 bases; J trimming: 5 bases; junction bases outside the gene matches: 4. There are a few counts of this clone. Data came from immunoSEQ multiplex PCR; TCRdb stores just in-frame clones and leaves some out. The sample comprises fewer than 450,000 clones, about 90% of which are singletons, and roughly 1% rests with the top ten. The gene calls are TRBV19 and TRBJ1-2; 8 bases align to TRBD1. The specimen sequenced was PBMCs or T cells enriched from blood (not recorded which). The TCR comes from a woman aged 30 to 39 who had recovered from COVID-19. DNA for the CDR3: TGTGCCAGTAGTCCCCGACAGGGGTATGGCTACACCTTC. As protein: CASSPRQGYGYTF.